This is a list of T cell receptor beta chains from one sample in a study of graft-versus-host responses after intestinal transplantation. Their antigens are not known. Sequencing used immunoSEQ multiplex PCR; TCRdb keeps in-frame clones, though not all of them. The data hold about 82,000 clones, with about nine tenths observed a single time. The source material was unstimulated CD4+ T cells sorted from spleen or lymph node cells, sampled before intestinal transplant. The source is a human donor who received an intestinal transplant. Both conserved end residues are part of each CDR3.

length: 13; V: TRBV15; J: TRBJ2-7; CDR3: CATSKGTTYEQYF
length: 16; V: TRBV19; J: TRBJ1-4; CDR3: CASSSRPAGNFEKLFF
length: 16; V: TRBV19; J: TRBJ2-3; CDR3: CASRIRTVSSTDTQYF
length: 13; V: TRBV9; J: TRBJ2-1; CDR3: CASSVGVVNEQFF
length: 17; V: TRBV11-3; J: TRBJ2-7; CDR3: CASSLSGGDRGRMAEYF
length: 10; V: TRBV23-1; J: TRBJ1-1; CDR3: CASSQSRAFF
length: 16; V: TRBV2; J: TRBJ2-7; CDR3: CASREYGGAYGGEQYF
length: 16; V: TRBV5-1; J: TRBJ1-2; CDR3: CASSLVGGDRIYGYTF
length: 12; V: TRBV5-1; J: TRBJ1-1; CDR3: CASSRGNTEAFF
length: 12; V: TRBV11-3; J: TRBJ2-7; CDR3: CASSLSNYEQYF
length: 17; V: TRBV4-3; J: TRBJ2-3; CDR3: CASSPELGQGMADTQYF
length: 13; V: TRBV4-1; J: TRBJ2-3; CDR3: CASSGGVTDTQYF
length: 11; V: TRBV6-5; J: TRBJ2-7; CDR3: CASSTGTEQYF
length: 15; V: TRBV2; J: TRBJ1-5; CDR3: CASTDRGWGDQPQHF
length: 15; V: TRBV7-8; J: TRBJ1-3; CDR3: CASSLVGVSGNTIYF
length: 17; V: TRBV10-3; J: TRBJ2-2; CDR3: CAISEMPGIPTTGELFF
length: 15; V: TRBV15; J: TRBJ2-3; CDR3: CATSSRTGGTDTQYF